The 21 T cell receptor beta chains below were found in one sample sequenced in a study of cytomegalovirus exposure and HLA in healthy donors. The study ran its PCR with 60 Vbeta and 13 Jbeta primers. Here immunoSEQ multiplex PCR was the method, and the copy in TCRdb shows in-frame clones only, minus some. The sample carries more than 150,000 clones, approximately 80% recorded once. Sequences were obtained from PBMCs. The receptors come from a girl under 18 in good health and CMV-seropositive.

With respect to this clone: One junction end does not reproduce the germline sequence, and a read error may be involved. This rearrangement joins TRBV7-7 to TRBJ2-7; 13 bases match TRBD2. CDR1 SSHAT and CDR2 FNYEAQ come from the germline V gene (reference sequence). The CDR3 covers 16 residues. The CDR3 protein is CASSLRRTSGSYEQYF. CDR3 nucleotide sequence: TGTGCTAGCAGCCTAAGAAGGACTAGCGGGAGCTACGAGCAGTACTTC.

The genes are TRBV30 and TRBJ2-7; D might be TRBD1 (6 bases). Germline CDR1 is GTSNPN and CDR2 is SVGIG (reference sequence). The germline V and J ends were trimmed by 4 bases and 3 bases, with 13 bases remaining between them. This CDR3 spans 13 amino acids. CDR3 sequence: CAWTPGQSYEQYF. CDR3 DNA sequence: TGTGCCTGGACTCCGGGACAAAGCTACGAGCAGTACTTC.

The CDR3 spells CASSQEVSGGAYEQYF. Here the CDR3 DNA reads TGCGCCAGCAGCCAAGAGGTGTCGGGAGGGGCCTACGAGCAGTACTTC. The chain recombines TRBV4-3 with TRBJ2-7; 8 bases fit TRBD2. V was clipped by 0 bases and J by 2 bases; unmatched bases: 6. CDR1 and CDR2 (germline): LGHNA, YSLEER. The CDR3 has 16 residues.

This sequence joins TRBV30 and TRBJ2-5, with D perhaps TRBD1 (5 bases). The closer fit of TRBJ2-7 to the DNA end suggests the J call may be wrong. The germline V gene has CDR1 GTSNPN and CDR2 SVGIG (reference sequence). The CDR3 covers 13 residues. In DNA, the CDR3 is TGTGCCTGGAGTGTAGACAGATCCTACGAGCAGTACTTC. It is translated as CAWSVDRSYEQYF.

The genes are TRBV5-5 and TRBJ1-5; 7 nucleotides agree with TRBD1. CDR3 length: 14 residues. The V segment lost 4 bases and the J segment 2 bases; nucleotides outside the gene matches: 3. Germline V gene data show CDR1 as SGHKS and CDR2 as YYEKEE (reference sequence). The CDR3 DNA sequence: TGTGCCAGCAGCCGACAGGGTGGCAATCAGCCCCAGCATTTT. Protein sequence: CASSRQGGNQPQHF.

The chain joins TRBV7-9 to TRBJ2-2, with D possibly TRBD1 on 5 matching bases. Germline CDR1 SEHNR, CDR2 FQNEAQ (reference sequence). This CDR3 region has 14 residues. Trimming stripped 4 bases from V and 6 bases from J, with 12 bases between. CDR3: CASSSHRIAGELFF. The CDR3 coding sequence is TGTGCCAGCAGCTCACACAGGATAGCCGGGGAGCTGTTTTTT.

The chain is built from TRBV30 and TRBJ2-7; weak D call: TRBD2 (6 bases). V lost 8 bases and J lost 3, with 17 bases in between. CDR1 and CDR2 (germline): GTSNPN, SVGIG (reference sequence). This CDR3 contains 13 residues. The CDR3 nucleotides read TGTGCCGGCGGCGCCTGGGGGGACTACGAGCAGTACTTC. The encoded protein is CAGGAWGDYEQYF. Using reference TRBV30 and TRBJ2-7 for the parts outside the CDR3, the full variable domain is SQTIHQWPATLVQPVGSPLSLECTVEGTSNPNLYWYRQAAGRGLQLLFYSVGIGQISSEVPQNLSASRPQDRQFILSSKKLLLSDSGFYLCAGGAWGDYEQYFGPGTRLTVT.

This chain uses TRBV7-9 with TRBJ2-7; D gene uncertain. The CDR3 loop spans 14 amino acids. In germline, CDR1 is SEHNR, CDR2 FQNEAQ (reference sequence). V lost 2 bases and J 7 bases, leaving 15 bases between the germline ends. The CDR3 bases are TGTGCCAGCAGCTTAAATCCCACCCTAGGTGAGCAGTACTTC. Protein product: CASSLNPTLGEQYF. Looking up the rest from reference TRBV7-9 and TRBJ2-7 gives the full variable domain: DTGVSQNPRHKITKRGQNVTFRCDPISEHNRLYWYRQTLGQGPEFLTYFQNEAQLEKSRLLSDRFSAERPKGSFSTLEIQRTEQGDSAMYLCASSLNPTLGEQYFGPGTRLTVT.

J is TRBJ1-4 and V is TRBV5-6; maybe TRBD1 (5 bases). The germline V gene encodes CDR1 SGHDT and CDR2 YYEEEE. Trimming removed 4 bases from V and 4 bases from J, with 11 bases in between. This CDR3 has 14 residues. The CDR3 DNA reads TGTGCCAGCAGCCGACAGATCCTTAATGAAAAACTGTTTTTT. Translating it yields CASSRQILNEKLFF.

As concerns this clone: The sample holds other DNA sequences that translate to the same CDR3. This sequence joins TRBV5-1 and TRBJ2-1; D may be TRBD2 (6 bases). CDR3 size: 14 residues. V lost 4 bases, J lost 1 base, and 9 bases lay in between. The V gene's germline CDR1 is SGHRS and CDR2 YFSETQ. As DNA, the CDR3 is TGCGCCAGCAGCCTCGGGAGTTCCTACAATGAGCAGTTCTTC. It translates to CASSLGSSYNEQFF.

The rearrangement links TRBV6-5 to TRBJ2-1, with TRBD1 identical over 7 bases. CDR3 length: 13 residues. V lost 4 bases, J lost 12 bases, and 9 bases stayed unmatched. Germline V lookup: CDR1 MNHEY, CDR2 SVGAGI. In nucleotides, the CDR3 is TGTGCCAGCAGTTCTCAGAGCCGGGACAGGCAGTTCTTC. Protein sequence: CASSSQSRDRQFF.

This rearrangement joins TRBV11-2 to TRBJ1-2; D is perhaps TRBD1 (6 bases). This CDR3 is built from 13 residues. CDR1 SGHAT and CDR2 FQNNGV come from the germline V gene. V was cut by 5 bases and J by 2 bases, with 9 bases left in between. The CDR3 here is CASSRTGNYGYTF. The CDR3 nucleotides read TGTGCCAGCAGCCGTACAGGGAACTATGGCTACACCTTC.

The chain joins TRBV4-2 to TRBJ1-5, with 8 bases matching TRBD1. V was clipped by 3 bases and J by 0 bases; unmatched bases: 16. This CDR3 has 20 amino acids. Germline V lookup: CDR1 LGHNA, CDR2 YNFKEQ. The CDR3 coding sequence is TGTGCCAGCAGCCAGGTGAGAGGGGGACAGGTGGGTTATAGCAATCAGCCCCAGCATTTT. This gives the protein CASSQVRGGQVGYSNQPQHF.

The chain combines TRBV28 with TRBJ2-7; 9 bases map to TRBD2. The CDR3 consists of 15 residues. The germline V gene encodes CDR1 MDHEN and CDR2 SYDVKM. V trimming: 6 bases; J trimming: 2 bases; junction bases outside the gene matches: 8. CDR3 in amino acids: CASRAGLAMTYEQYF. CDR3 nucleotide sequence: TGTGCCAGCAGAGCGGGACTAGCAATGACCTACGAGCAGTACTTC.

The chain links TRBV29-1 to TRBJ1-1; D is undetermined. This CDR3 has 11 amino acids. Germline lookup yields CDR1 SQVTM and CDR2 ANQGSEA. Trimming took off 5 bases at V and 12 bases at J, with 16 bases between the two ends. CDR3 residues: CSVPDRRGTFF. DNA for the CDR3: TGCAGCGTTCCCGATCGGCGGGGAACTTTCTTT.

This rearrangement joins TRBV30 to TRBJ1-1; tentative D call: TRBD1 (6 bases). V lost 5 bases to trimming and J lost 1 base, with 11 bases between them. Germline CDR1 reads GTSNPN; CDR2 reads SVGIG (reference sequence). CDR3 size: 13 residues. The CDR3 loop reads CAWVTGPNTEAFF. The CDR3 DNA reads TGTGCCTGGGTAACAGGGCCGAACACTGAAGCTTTCTTT.

The chain carries TRBV11-2 and TRBJ2-3; 7 bases align to TRBD2. Germline V gene sequence: CDR1 SGHAT, CDR2 FQNNGV. This CDR3 is built from 16 residues. The V gene end was trimmed by 2 bases and the J gene end by 0 bases; junction bases not matched to a gene: 5. For the CDR3, the DNA is TGTGCCAGCAGCTTACTAGCGGTATCTAGCACAGATACGCAGTATTTT. It is translated as CASSLLAVSSTDTQYF.

The chain carries TRBV15 and TRBJ2-2; D may be TRBD1 (6 bases). The CDR3 consists of 14 residues. Deletions cut 2 bases from V and 5 bases from J, with 9 bases between. The V gene's germline CDR1 is LNHNV and CDR2 YYDKDF (reference sequence). CDR3 amino acids: CATSRPTGTGELFF. The CDR3 DNA is TGTGCCACCAGCAGACCTACAGGGACCGGGGAGCTGTTTTTT.

J is TRBJ2-1 and V is TRBV25-1, with 10 positions matching TRBD2. The CDR3 covers 18 residues. V dropped 2 bases and J dropped 7; count of bases not matched to a gene: 14. Germline assignment: CDR1 MGHDK and CDR2 SYGVNS. The CDR3 region has the DNA TGTGCCAGCAGTGAACCCCCGACAGGGACTAGCGAGCGGAATGAGCAGTTCTTC. It yields the protein CASSEPPTGTSERNEQFF.

This chain uses TRBV2 with TRBJ2-7; TRBD1 matches at 8 bases. Germline V gene sequence: CDR1 SNHLY, CDR2 FYNNEI. V lost 8 bases to trimming and J lost 2 bases; unmatched junction nucleotides: 5. The length of the CDR3 is 13 residues. The CDR3 here is CASSAGGPYEQYF. In DNA, the CDR3 is TGTGCCAGCTCGGCAGGGGGCCCCTACGAGCAGTACTTC. Full variable domain (outside the CDR3, taken from reference TRBV2 and TRBJ2-7): EPEVTQTPSHQVTQMGQEVILRCVPISNHLYFYWYRQILGQKVEFLVSFYNNEISEKSEIFDDQFSVERPDGSNFTLKIRSTKLEDSAMYFCASSAGGPYEQYFGPGTRLTVT.

The CDR3 region has the DNA TGTGCCAGCAGTTATTCGGCCTTAGCCACAGATACGCAGTATTTT. It translates to CASSYSALATDTQYF. The V and J genes are TRBV6-5 and TRBJ2-3; unclear D gene. Trimming stripped 3 bases from V and 2 bases from J, with 12 bases between. Germline values: CDR1 MNHEY, CDR2 SVGAGI. The CDR3 covers 15 residues.